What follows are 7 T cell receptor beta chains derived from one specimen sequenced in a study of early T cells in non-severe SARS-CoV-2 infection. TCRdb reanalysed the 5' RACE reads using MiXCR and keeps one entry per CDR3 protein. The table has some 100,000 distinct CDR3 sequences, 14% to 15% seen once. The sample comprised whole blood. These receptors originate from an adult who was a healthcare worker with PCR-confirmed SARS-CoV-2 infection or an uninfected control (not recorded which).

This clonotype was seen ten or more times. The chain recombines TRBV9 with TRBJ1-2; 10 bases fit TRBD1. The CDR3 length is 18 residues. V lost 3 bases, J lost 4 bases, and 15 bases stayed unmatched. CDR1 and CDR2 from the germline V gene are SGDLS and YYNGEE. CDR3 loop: CASSDPLDPGQGCYGYTF. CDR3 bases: TGTGCCAGCAGCGACCCCCTTGACCCGGGACAGGGGTGCTATGGCTACACCTTC.

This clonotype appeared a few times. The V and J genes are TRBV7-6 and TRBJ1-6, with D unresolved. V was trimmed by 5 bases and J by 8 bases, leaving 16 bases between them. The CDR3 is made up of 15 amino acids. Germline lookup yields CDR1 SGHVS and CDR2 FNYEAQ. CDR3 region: CASSLTVRADSPLHF. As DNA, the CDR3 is TGTGCCAGCAGCCTAACTGTTCGGGCTGATTCACCCCTCCACTTT.

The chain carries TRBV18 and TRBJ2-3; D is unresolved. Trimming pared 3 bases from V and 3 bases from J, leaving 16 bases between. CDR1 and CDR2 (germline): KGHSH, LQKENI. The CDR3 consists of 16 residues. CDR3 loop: CASSPIFGEHTDTQYF. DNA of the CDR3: TGTGCCAGCTCACCCATTTTTGGGGAACATACAGATACGCAGTATTTT.

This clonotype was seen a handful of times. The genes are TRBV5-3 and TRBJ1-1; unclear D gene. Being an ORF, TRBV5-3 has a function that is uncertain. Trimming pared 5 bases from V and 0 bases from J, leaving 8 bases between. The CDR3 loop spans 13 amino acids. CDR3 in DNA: TGTGCCAGAAGAGGCACCTTGAACACTGAAGCTTTCTTT. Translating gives CARRGTLNTEAFF.

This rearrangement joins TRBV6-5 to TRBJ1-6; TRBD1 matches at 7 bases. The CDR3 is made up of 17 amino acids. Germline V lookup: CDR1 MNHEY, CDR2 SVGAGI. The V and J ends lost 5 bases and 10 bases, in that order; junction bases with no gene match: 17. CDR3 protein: CASSPTLKQGIKSPLHF. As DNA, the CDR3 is TGTGCCAGCAGTCCGACGCTAAAACAGGGGATTAAATCACCCCTCCACTTT.

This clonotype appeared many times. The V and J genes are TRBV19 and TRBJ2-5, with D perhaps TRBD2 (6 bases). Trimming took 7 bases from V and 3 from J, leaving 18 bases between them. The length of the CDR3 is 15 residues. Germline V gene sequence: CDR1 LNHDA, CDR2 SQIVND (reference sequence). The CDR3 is CASTSRGLAKETQYF. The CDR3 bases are TGTGCCAGTACCTCTCGAGGGCTAGCGAAAGAGACCCAGTACTTC.

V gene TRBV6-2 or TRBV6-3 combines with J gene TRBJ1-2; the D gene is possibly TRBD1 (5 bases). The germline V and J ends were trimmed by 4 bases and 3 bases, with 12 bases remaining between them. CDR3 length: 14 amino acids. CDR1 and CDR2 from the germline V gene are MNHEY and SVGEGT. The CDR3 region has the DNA TGTGCCAGCAGTTTTGACAGCCACTACTATGGCTACACCTTC. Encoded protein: CASSFDSHYYGYTF.